This T cell receptor (beta chain) was retrieved from a study of T cells in Graves' hyperthyroidism and ophthalmopathy (dated by TCRdb to the late 2010s). Notes on the research overall: To identify TCR V-J signatures that set the groups apart, the researchers used a discovery cohort of about a hundred patients, made up of fewer than 50 with Graves' ophthalmopathy and 57 with stable Graves' hyperthyroidism. The paper describes TCR Vbeta CDR3 sequencing of 135 peripheral blood samples, made up of fewer than 50 ophthalmopathy patients, approximately 76 hyperthyroidism patients and 17 progressor patients. In addition, the study compared T-cell repertoires in thyroid tissue and in blood from several Graves' hyperthyroidism patients. After blood sampling, hyperthyroidism patients were treated with methimazole at a starting dose of 30 mg daily, and ophthalmopathy patients were treated with high-dose intravenous methylprednisolone. Prospective prediction of ophthalmopathy was tested in an independent validation cohort consisting of roughly 19 hyperthyroidism patients and 15 to 17 patients who later progressed to ophthalmopathy. For training and testing, the 100 or so patients in the discovery cohort were randomly divided in a 7:3 ratio. Points the paper makes about the study in general: A model built on a 13 V-J signature distinguished ophthalmopathy from stable hyperthyroidism, reaching approximately 89% sensitivity and 81.08% specificity in cross-validation and 80%/75% in testing. In validation, the model predicted progression to ophthalmopathy a median of around six months before onset, with roughly 68% sensitivity and about 72% specificity. Most expanded thyroid clonotypes (frequency above 0.001) were also detected in blood, suggesting blood repertoires may reflect thyroid immune responses. Sample size was not statistically predetermined, and investigators were not blinded to group allocation.

This clonotype was counted at least ten times. No cognate antigen has been identified for it. Nothing much larger sits one base from this clone, and base qualities are not available. Patients with uncontrolled infections, other autoimmune diseases, pregnancy or lactation were excluded. Diagnoses were established on the basis of clinical symptoms, serum thyroxine and TRAb, thyroid ultrasound, and orbital computed tomography. Total RNA was extracted using Trizol reagent, and RNA quality was assessed on an Agilent 2100 Bioanalyzer. The TCR beta CDR3 regions were amplified from RNA transcripts. The TCR CDR3 was subjected to a first round of RT-PCR using the HTBI primer set and the Qiagen OneStep RT-PCR kit. The libraries were constructed in a second round of multiplex PCR and then size-selected and purified. The libraries were sequenced on an Illumina HiSeq2000 using paired-end 100 bp reads. Regarding the original processing steps: SOAPnuke was used to process the raw data, with reads discarded if the reads contained adapters or uncalled bases, had a mean Phred below 15, or lacked an exact constant-primer or identifier match. High-quality paired reads were merged using COPE v1.2.5, and each unique nucleotide sequence was defined as a clonotype. MiTCR v1.1 was used to align clonotypes to the IMGT TRBV, TRBD and TRBJ reference segments. Analysis was restricted to V-J combinations with a frequency above 0.0001, which covered roughly 99% of repertoires. A TCS score was defined as the ratio of F50 (clonal expansion) to E x V (chaos), with BLOSUM62-based TCRdist applied between CDR3 peptides within each V-J. Welch's t-statistics and random forest reduced around 510 V-J features to 10 to 15, which were used in a naive Bayes classifier (R e1071). The similarity between thyroid and blood repertoires was quantified using the Morisita-Horn index. The public sequencing data were trimmed at Q25 with fastp and processed into clonotypes with MiXCR by TCRdb, which kept only in-frame beta chains. Each record represents a unique CDR3 protein, reported with the most common genes and DNA among its rows. The V and J calls were determined by TCRdb, not by the authors. The sample yields 500,000 to 800,000 distinct CDR3 sequences; about 45% were counted once. Under 8.5% of the sample comes from the top ten.

CDR1 ENHRY and CDR2 SYGVKD were looked up in the germline V gene. Including cysteine and phenylalanine, the CDR3 has 15 amino acids. Only the CDR3 DNA is retained, 45 bases long and in frame from the first base. The germline V end is reduced by 5 bases and the J end by 0 bases; junction bases left unmatched: 6. The rearranged chain carries TRBV10-3 and TRBJ1-1; a stretch of 7 junction bases matches TRBD1. The source is an adult man with Graves' disease, either hyperthyroidism or ophthalmopathy (not recorded which). Sequenced: peripheral blood or thyroid tissue (not recorded which). This receptor carries the CDR3 CAISRRTGMNTEAFF. Read as DNA, the sequence is TGTGCCATCAGTAGGCGGACAGGCATGAACACTGAAGCTTTCTTT.